The T cell receptor beta chain described here comes from a study of T cell responses to AZD1222 COVID-19 vaccine. Study findings and constraints: Vaccine-associated CD4 TCRs spanned spike, dominant at 160-218 and 743-854.

On this clone itself: Its antigen is unknown.

Data came from immunoSEQ multiplex PCR; TCRdb stores just in-frame clones and leaves some out. The sample carries approximately 81,000 clones, about 90% recorded once. V was clipped by 5 bases and J by 5 bases, with 15 bases between them. The CDR3 totals 14 residues. Germline loops: CDR1 MDHEN, CDR2 SYDVKM. The chain couples TRBV28 to TRBJ2-5; a weak D match, TRBD1 (5 bases). The sample in question was peripheral blood, obtained on day 0 of MenACWY control vaccination. This clonotype was obtained from an adult in good health. CDR3 sequence reads: CASSGATGQETQYF. CDR3 bases: TGTGCCAGCAGTGGGGCTACAGGCCAGGAGACCCAGTACTTC. Full variable domain (remainder filled in from reference TRBV28 and TRBJ2-5): DVKVTQSSRYLVKRTGEKVFLECVQDMDHENMFWYRQDPGLGLRLIYFSYDVKMKEKGDIPEGYSVSREKKERFSLILESASTNQTSMYLCASSGATGQETQYFGPGTRLLVL.